Listed below are T cell receptor beta chains from one sample, sequenced in a study of technical replicates of blood from a few donors. Clones were sequenced by immunoSEQ multiplex PCR, and TCRdb holds only the in-frame ones, with some missing. The sample gives tens of thousands of clones, around nine tenths of which show up once; roughly 0.41% is in the top ten. The sequencing input was T cells isolated from PBMCs. All receptors derive from a human donor in good health. Each CDR3 is given with its conserved first and last residue. The D gene is left open where the match is weak. Rows give clone size only sometimes, using once, few, many, or a class for an expanded clone.

V gene	D gene	clone size	J gene	CDR3 protein	CDR3 DNA
TRBV25-1	.	once	TRBJ1-1	CASSNDRNTEAFF	TGTGCCAGCAGTAACGACAGGAACACTGAAGCTTTCTTT
TRBV5-1	.	.	TRBJ1-2	CASSLGLASPHNYGYTF	TGCGCCAGCAGCTTGGGGTTGGCTTCTCCTCATAACTATGGCTACACCTTC
TRBV9	.	.	TRBJ2-5	CASSPRDTGQETQYF	TGTGCCAGCAGCCCGCGTGATACAGGACAAGAGACCCAGTACTTC
TRBV19	TRBD1	.	TRBJ1-1	CASRRTGNTEAFF	TGTGCCAGTAGGAGGACAGGGAACACTGAAGCTTTCTTT
TRBV27	TRBD1	.	TRBJ1-1	CASSSFDRDDCFF	TGTGCCAGCAGTTCCTTTGACAGGGACGATTGTTTCTTT
TRBV5-1	TRBD2	once	TRBJ2-5	CASSWTSGFVRETQYF	TGCGCCAGCAGTTGGACTAGCGGGTTCGTAAGAGAGACCCAGTACTTC
TRBV7-2	TRBD2	.	TRBJ2-4	CASSLTRTSQNIQYF	TGTGCCAGCAGCTTAACAAGGACTAGTCAAAACATTCAGTACTTC
TRBV18	TRBD2	.	TRBJ2-7	CASSLSGTSGRGEQYF	TGTGCCAGCTCACTTTCCGGGACTAGCGGGAGGGGCGAGCAGTACTTC
TRBV11-1	TRBD2	.	TRBJ2-1	CASSLGRDSVVF	TGTGCCAGCAGCCTGGGGAGGGACTCCGTTGTCTTC
TRBV29-1	TRBD1	.	TRBJ2-3	CSVEPTGETDTQYF	TGCAGCGTAGAGCCTACAGGGGAGACAGATACGCAGTATTTT
TRBV4-3	TRBD2	.	TRBJ2-1	CASSRLLAGGHNEQFF	TGCGCCAGCAGCCGTTTACTAGCGGGAGGCCACAATGAGCAGTTCTTC
TRBV6-6	TRBD1	.	TRBJ2-7	CASSYPGQYEQYF	TGTGCCAGCAGTTACCCGGGACAGTACGAGCAGTACTTC
TRBV9	.	once	TRBJ2-7	CASSVGPSYEQYF	TGTGCCAGCAGCGTAGGGCCATCCTACGAGCAGTACTTC
TRBV27	.	once	TRBJ2-6	CASSLSRSGANVLTF	TGTGCCAGCAGTTTGAGCCGCTCTGGGGCCAACGTCCTGACTTTC
TRBV5-1	TRBD2	.	TRBJ2-1	CASGTRGYNEQFF	TGCGCCAGCGGGACTAGAGGGTACAATGAGCAGTTCTTC
TRBV6-5	TRBD2	once	TRBJ2-1	CASSYFLVAGRYEQFF	TGTGCCAGCAGTTACTTCCTGGTAGCGGGGAGGTATGAGCAGTTCTTC
TRBV10-3	TRBD1	.	TRBJ2-7	CAVGTGGSYEQYF	TGTGCCGTCGGGACAGGGGGGTCCTACGAGCAGTACTTC
TRBV7-3	.	.	TRBJ2-1	CASSLGRDNEQFF	TGTGCCAGCAGCTTAGGTCGGGATAATGAGCAGTTCTTC
TRBV25-1	.	.	TRBJ2-6	CASSEIQGFGANVLTF	TGTGCCAGCAGTGAAATACAGGGCTTTGGGGCCAACGTCCTGACTTTC
TRBV30	.	.	TRBJ2-4	CAWSRGKNIQYF	TGTGCCTGGAGTAGGGGGAAAAACATTCAGTACTTC
TRBV6-5	.	.	TRBJ2-1	CASSWGQGTFF	.
TRBV4-3	.	.	TRBJ2-5	CASSQAPGRGETQYF	TGCGCCAGCAGCCAGGCCCCTGGACGCGGGGAGACCCAGTACTTC
TRBV2	.	.	TRBJ1-1	CASSERSLQGRNTEAFF	TGTGCCAGCAGTGAAAGGTCCTTACAGGGAAGGAACACTGAAGCTTTCTTT
TRBV6-1	TRBD1	once	TRBJ2-7	CASSEHRFGTASYEQYF	TGTGCCAGCAGTGAACACCGTTTTGGGACAGCCTCCTACGAGCAGTACTTC
TRBV4-2	TRBD1	few	TRBJ2-2	CASSHWTGDGELFF	TGTGCCAGCAGCCATTGGACAGGGGATGGGGAGCTGTTTTTT
TRBV18	TRBD1	.	TRBJ1-1	CASSNSLLTGGGRTEAFF	TGTGCCAGCTCCAACTCACTTTTAACAGGGGGCGGGCGCACTGAAGCTTTCTTT
TRBV14	.	.	TRBJ2-7	CASSPPPPVYEQYF	TGTGCCAGCAGCCCACCGCCCCCAGTCTACGAGCAGTACTTC
TRBV7-2	.	.	TRBJ1-2	CASSLDTGNYGYTF	TGTGCCAGCAGCTTAGATACAGGAAACTATGGCTACACCTTC
TRBV4-1	TRBD1	.	TRBJ2-7	CASSQQGQGSYEQYF	TGCGCCAGCAGCCAACAAGGACAGGGGTCCTACGAGCAGTACTTC
TRBV7-9	TRBD1	.	TRBJ1-4	CASSFGPDRLEKLFF	TGTGCCAGCAGCTTCGGTCCGGACAGGCTAGAAAAACTGTTTTTT
TRBV28	.	.	TRBJ2-7	CASSSDRENGRGEQYF	TGTGCCAGCAGTTCAGACAGGGAAAACGGGAGGGGCGAGCAGTACTTC
TRBV7-9	.	.	TRBJ2-6	CASSPSVPGAGANVLTF	TGTGCCAGCAGCCCCAGCGTGCCCGGGGCTGGGGCCAACGTCCTGACTTTC
TRBV5-1	.	.	TRBJ2-5	CASSLIQGRPQETQYF	TGCGCCAGCAGCTTGATCCAGGGGCGACCCCAAGAGACCCAGTACTTC